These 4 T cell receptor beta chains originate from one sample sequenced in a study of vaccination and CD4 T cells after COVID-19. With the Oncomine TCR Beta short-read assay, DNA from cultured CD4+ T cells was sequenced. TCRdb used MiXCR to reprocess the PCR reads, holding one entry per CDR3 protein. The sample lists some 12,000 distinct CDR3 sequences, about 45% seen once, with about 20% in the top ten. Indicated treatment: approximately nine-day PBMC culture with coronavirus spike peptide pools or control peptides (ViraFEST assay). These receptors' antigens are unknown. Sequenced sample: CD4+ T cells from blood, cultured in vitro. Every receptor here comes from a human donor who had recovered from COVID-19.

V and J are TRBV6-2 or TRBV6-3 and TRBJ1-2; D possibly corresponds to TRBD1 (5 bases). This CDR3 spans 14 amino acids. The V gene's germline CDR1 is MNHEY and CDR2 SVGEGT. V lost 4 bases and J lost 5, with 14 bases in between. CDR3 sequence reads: CASSSAQDLYGYTF. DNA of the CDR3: TGTGCCAGCAGTTCGGCACAGGACCTTTATGGCTACACCTTC.

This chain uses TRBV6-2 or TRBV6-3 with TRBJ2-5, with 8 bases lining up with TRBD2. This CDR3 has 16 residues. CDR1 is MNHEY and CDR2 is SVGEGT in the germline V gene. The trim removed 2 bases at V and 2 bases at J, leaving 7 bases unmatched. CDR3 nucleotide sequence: TGTGCCAGCAGTTACGGCCGCGGGGGGCCGCAAGAGACCCAGTACTTC. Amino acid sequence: CASSYGRGGPQETQYF.

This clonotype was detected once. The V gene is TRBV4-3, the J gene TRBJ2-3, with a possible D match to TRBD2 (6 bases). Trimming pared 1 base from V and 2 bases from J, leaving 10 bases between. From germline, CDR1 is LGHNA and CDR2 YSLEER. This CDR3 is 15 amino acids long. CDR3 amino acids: CASSQVRGYTDTQYF. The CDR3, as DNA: TGCGCCAGCAGCCAAGTACGGGGGTACACAGATACGCAGTATTTT.

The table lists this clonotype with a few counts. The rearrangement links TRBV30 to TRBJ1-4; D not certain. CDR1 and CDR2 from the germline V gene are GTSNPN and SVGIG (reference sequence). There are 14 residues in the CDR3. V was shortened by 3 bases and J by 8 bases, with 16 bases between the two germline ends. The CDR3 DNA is TGTGCCTGGAGCGAGGGTATCGAGGGAGAAAAACTGTTTTTT. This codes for CAWSEGIEGEKLFF.